Shown below are 14 T cell receptor beta chains from a single sample sequenced in a study of cytomegalovirus exposure and HLA in healthy donors. The primer mix had 60 Vbeta and 13 Jbeta primers. The protocol was immunoSEQ multiplex PCR, while the TCRdb copy is restricted to in-frame clones and leaves out a portion. The sample lists 150,000 to 190,000 clones; roughly 80% were seen once. Material for sequencing was PBMCs. The receptors derive from a man between 18 and 29 years old in good health and CMV-seronegative.

The gene calls are TRBV30 and TRBJ1-1; D might be TRBD1 (5 bases). The germline CDR1 and CDR2 sequences are GTSNPN and SVGIG (reference sequence). The CDR3 runs to 14 residues. V lost 0 bases to trimming and J lost 4 bases, with 12 bases between them. CDR3 DNA sequence: TGTGCCTGGAGTGTACTGGCAGGGATCACTGAAGCTTTCTTT. Translating it yields CAWSVLAGITEAFF. The entire variable domain, with the rest obtained from reference TRBV30 and TRBJ1-1, is as follows: SQTIHQWPATLVQPVGSPLSLECTVEGTSNPNLYWYRQAAGRGLQLLFYSVGIGQISSEVPQNLSASRPQDRQFILSSKKLLLSDSGFYLCAWSVLAGITEAFFGQGTRLTVV.

The V gene is TRBV5-3, the J gene TRBJ2-7; 12 bases agree with TRBD2. TRBV5-3 is an ORF, and what it does is uncertain. J was trimmed by 3 bases and V by 3 bases; bases with no gene match: 7. The CDR3 is 16 amino acids. CDR3 nucleotide sequence: TGTGCCAGAAGCTGGAGACTAGCGGGGGACGTCTACGAGCAGTACTTC. Residues: CARSWRLAGDVYEQYF.

The chain carries TRBV28 and TRBJ1-2; D might be TRBD1 (5 bases). Trimming took off 4 bases at V and 3 bases at J, with 15 bases between the two ends. CDR3 size: 15 residues. The germline CDR1 and CDR2 sequences are MDHEN and SYDVKM. In DNA, the CDR3 is TGTGCCAGCAGTTGGGGGGGGGACGGGGACTATGGCTACACCTTC. Protein: CASSWGGDGDYGYTF.

This chain connects TRBV27 to TRBJ2-7, with 8 bases identical to TRBD1. The CDR3 totals 14 residues. The germline V gene has CDR1 MNHEY and CDR2 SMNVEV (reference sequence). V was clipped by 10 bases and J by 3 bases; unmatched bases: 11. The CDR3 region has the DNA TGTGCCACTACCACAACAGGGGGGAACTACGAGCAGTACTTC. Amino acids: CATTTTGGNYEQYF.

This clone was seen more than once but under ten times. The V and J genes are TRBV10-3 and TRBJ2-1; 8 positions match TRBD2. The CDR3 contains 14 residues. The V gene's germline CDR1 is ENHRY and CDR2 SYGVKD. V gave up 6 bases and J gave up 5 bases; unmatched junction bases: 6. In DNA form, the CDR3 reads TGTGCCATCAGGTCGGACGGGGGGGACAATGAGCAGTTCTTC. Its translation: CAIRSDGGDNEQFF.

The chain employs TRBV11-3 and TRBJ2-1; 8 bases are shared with TRBD2. Trimming took 2 bases from V and 4 from J; bases not matched to a gene: 4. Germline lookup yields CDR1 SGHNT and CDR2 YENEEA. This CDR3 has 15 residues. CDR3 DNA: TGTGCCAGCAGCTTAAAAGGCGGGGGGTACAATGAGCAGTTCTTC. This encodes CASSLKGGGYNEQFF.

V gene TRBV5-4 combines with J gene TRBJ2-3; TRBD2 matches 8 bases. This CDR3 has 15 amino acids. Germline lookup yields CDR1 SGHNT and CDR2 YYREEE (reference sequence). The V segment lost 3 bases and the J segment 4 bases; nucleotides outside the gene matches: 7. The CDR3 DNA reads TGTGCCAGCAGCTGGAAAGCGGGAGTAGCAGATACGCAGTATTTT. Protein: CASSWKAGVADTQYF.

CDR3 nucleotide sequence: TGTGCCTGGAGTCCCTGGTCGGGTTCCACCGGGGAGCTGTTTTTT. Its translation: CAWSPWSGSTGELFF. The rearrangement uses TRBV30 and TRBJ2-2; no firm D call. The CDR3 contains 15 residues. V lost 2 bases and J 4 bases, leaving 14 bases between the germline ends. In germline, CDR1 is GTSNPN, CDR2 SVGIG (reference sequence).

The rearrangement joins TRBV4-3 to TRBJ2-1, with 7 positions matching TRBD1. CDR3 length: 17 amino acids. Trimming at V came to 0 bases and at J to 8 bases, leaving 13 bases not matched to a gene. Germline CDR1 is LGHNA and CDR2 is YSLEER. Written as DNA, the CDR3 is TGCGCCAGCAGCCAAGAAACGTACCCAGGGGGTATACATGAGCAGTTCTTC. Protein sequence: CASSQETYPGGIHEQFF.

The chain employs TRBV4-1 and TRBJ2-2; 9 positions match TRBD2. CDR1 is MGHRA and CDR2 is YSYEKL in the germline V gene. Losses at the gene ends were 4 bases for V and 1 base for J; bases not matched to a gene: 7. This CDR3 contains 17 residues. The CDR3 region has the DNA TGCGCCAGCAGCCCGCTAACTAGCGGGCGGAACACCGGGGAGCTGTTTTTT. Its translation is CASSPLTSGRNTGELFF.

The rearrangement joins TRBV5-1 to TRBJ2-7; D might be TRBD1 (5 bases). The CDR3 covers 14 residues. Germline V CDR1 and CDR2: SGHRS, YFSETQ. V lost 0 bases and J lost 5, with 12 bases in between. CDR3 nucleotide sequence: TGCGCCAGCAGCTTGGGGCAGGGTGGCCACGAGCAGTACTTC. The encoded protein is CASSLGQGGHEQYF.

The chain joins TRBV5-6 to TRBJ1-5; 12 bases line up with TRBD1. Looked up from germline, CDR1 is SGHDT and CDR2 is YYEEEE. V dropped 2 bases and J dropped 7; count of bases not matched to a gene: 7. The CDR3 length is 16 residues. The CDR3 DNA follows: TGTGCCAGCAGCTTCCAGGGACAGGGGGCTGGACAGCCCCAGCATTTT. It is translated as CASSFQGQGAGQPQHF.

The chain links TRBV5-4 to TRBJ2-2; D is possibly TRBD2 (5 bases). V was cut by 0 bases and J by 5 bases, with 14 bases left in between. The CDR3 consists of 16 residues. Germline V gives CDR1 SGHNT, CDR2 YYREEE (reference sequence). CDR3 in DNA: TGTGCCAGCAGCTTGGGTGGGGTCTCGGGAACCGGGGAGCTGTTTTTT. This translates into CASSLGGVSGTGELFF.

This clone was seen only once. The chain links TRBV5-4 to TRBJ1-1, with no clear D. The CDR3 sequence is 14 residues long. With 0 bases removed from V and 1 base from J, the gap between germline ends came to 7 bases. Germline-derived CDR1 and CDR2 are SGHNT and YYREEE (reference sequence). CDR3 amino acids: CASSLVAGNTEAFF. CDR3 DNA: TGTGCCAGCAGCTTGGTGGCGGGGAACACTGAAGCTTTCTTT.